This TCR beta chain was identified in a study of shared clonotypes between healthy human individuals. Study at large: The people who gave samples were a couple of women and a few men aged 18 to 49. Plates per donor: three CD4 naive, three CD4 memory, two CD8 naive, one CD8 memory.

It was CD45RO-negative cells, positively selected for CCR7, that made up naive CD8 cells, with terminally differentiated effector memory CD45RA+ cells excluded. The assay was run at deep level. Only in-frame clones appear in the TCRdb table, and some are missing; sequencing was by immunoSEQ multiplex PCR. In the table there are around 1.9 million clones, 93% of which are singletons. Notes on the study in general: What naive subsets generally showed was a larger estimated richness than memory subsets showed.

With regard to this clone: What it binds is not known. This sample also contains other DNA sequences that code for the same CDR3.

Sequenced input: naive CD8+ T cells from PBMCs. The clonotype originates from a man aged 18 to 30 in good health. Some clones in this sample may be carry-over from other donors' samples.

The CDR3 is CASSYSRTGTEAFF. CDR3 in DNA: TGTGCCAGCAGTTACTCCCGGACAGGCACTGAAGCTTTCTTT. The J gene is TRBJ1-1, the V gene TRBV6-5, with 7 bases that match TRBD1. Germline trimming cut 0 bases from V and 4 bases from J; bases unmatched to any gene: 2. CDR3 length: 14 amino acids. Germline loops: CDR1 MNHEY, CDR2 SVGAGI.